The 32 T cell receptor beta chains presented below share a single source sample, sequenced in a study of PD-1 blockade in mismatch repair-deficient tumors. Measured with immunoSEQ multiplex PCR; TCRdb has only the in-frame clones, and not every one. This repertoire shows roughly 53,000 clones, around 73% found once; its top ten account for 3.3%. Sequenced here: peripheral blood, sampled 4 weeks after starting pembrolizumab. All receptors derive from an adult with mismatch repair-deficient cancer.

To note about this clone: Sequence at one end of the junction differs from germline and may be a read error. The chain recombines TRBV7-3 with TRBJ2-5; no clear D. The CDR3 is made up of 15 amino acids. Germline values: CDR1 SGHTA, CDR2 FQGTGA. This CDR3 reads CASSLFGHNQEAQYF. CDR3 in DNA: TGTGCCAGCAGCTTATTCGGGCACAACCAAGAGGCCCAGTACTTC.

This chain uses TRBV7-8 with TRBJ2-1; TRBD1 matches 10 bases. V dropped 3 bases and J dropped 8; count of bases not matched to a gene: 10. CDR1 SGHVS and CDR2 FQNEAQ come from the germline V gene. The CDR3 runs to 16 residues. The CDR3 sequence is CASSLLGQGNSDEQFF. The CDR3 DNA sequence: TGTGCCAGCAGCTTGTTGGGACAGGGGAATTCAGATGAGCAGTTCTTC.

V and J are TRBV7-9 and TRBJ2-7; no firm D call. Germline values: CDR1 SEHNR, CDR2 FQNEAQ (reference sequence). V was pared by 5 bases and J by 6 bases, with 14 bases between. This CDR3 spans 13 amino acids. As DNA, the CDR3 is TGTGCCAGCAGCCCGACCGACTGGTCCGAGCAGTACTTC. Translating gives CASSPTDWSEQYF. Using reference TRBV7-9 and TRBJ2-7 for the parts outside the CDR3, the full variable domain is DTGVSQNPRHKITKRGQNVTFRCDPISEHNRLYWYRQTLGQGPEFLTYFQNEAQLEKSRLLSDRFSAERPKGSFSTLEIQRTEQGDSAMYLCASSPTDWSEQYFGPGTRLTVT.

This clone was found a few times. V gene TRBV5-6 combines with J gene TRBJ1-1, with D possibly TRBD1 on 6 matching bases. Germline V gene sequence: CDR1 SGHDT, CDR2 YYEEEE. There are 12 residues in the CDR3. The ends were cut back, 5 bases at V and 14 bases at J, with 19 bases in the middle. The CDR3 sequence: CASRSQGTGLFF. The CDR3 DNA reads as TGTGCCAGCAGGTCACAGGGAACGGGGCTCTTCTTT.

The CDR3 protein is CASSPFVGSGSIAETQYF. The CDR3 DNA reads as TGTGCCAGCAGCCCTTTCGTGGGTAGCGGGAGTATAGCAGAGACCCAGTACTTC. This chain links TRBV9 with TRBJ2-5, with 9 positions matching TRBD2. The germline CDR1 and CDR2 sequences are SGDLS and YYNGEE. The CDR3 covers 18 residues. The junction had 17 bases not matched to a gene; V was cut back by 4 bases and J by 4 bases.

V and J are TRBV5-4 and TRBJ2-5; 11 positions agree with TRBD2. The J call may not be correct, given that the DNA end is closer to TRBJ2-7. This CDR3 is 13 amino acids long. Germline CDR1 SGHNT, CDR2 YYREEE (reference sequence). The chain's CDR3 is CASRGTSGNEQYF. As DNA, the CDR3 is TGTGCCAGCAGAGGGACTAGCGGCAACGAGCAGTACTTC.

The genes are TRBV10-3 and TRBJ2-5, with 7 positions matching TRBD1. V lost 4 bases, J lost 1 base, and 6 bases stayed unmatched. Germline V gives CDR1 ENHRY, CDR2 SYGVKD. This CDR3 contains 15 residues. CDR3 sequence: CAISATRQGQETQYF. The CDR3, as DNA: TGTGCCATCAGTGCGACCCGACAGGGCCAAGAGACCCAGTACTTC.

This sequence joins TRBV19 and TRBJ2-1; D is perhaps TRBD1 (6 bases). The V gene lost 4 bases and the J gene lost 10 bases, with 11 bases spanning the gap. Germline V lookup: CDR1 LNHDA, CDR2 SQIVND (reference sequence). The CDR3 sequence is 12 residues long. The CDR3 protein is CASSTQGYEQFF. CDR3 nucleotide sequence: TGTGCCAGTAGTACCCAGGGGTACGAGCAGTTCTTC.

The gene calls are TRBV4-2 and TRBJ2-7, with 8 bases identical to TRBD2. This CDR3 is built from 13 residues. The trim removed 3 bases at V and 7 bases at J, leaving 5 bases unmatched. Germline assignment: CDR1 LGHNA and CDR2 YNFKEQ. The CDR3 sequence is CASSHLAGGEQYF. Written as DNA, the CDR3 is TGTGCCAGCAGCCACCTAGCGGGTGGAGAGCAGTACTTC.

This clone was recorded once. The V gene is TRBV7-9, the J gene TRBJ1-3; possible D gene TRBD1, 6 bases. The germline V gene encodes CDR1 SEHNR and CDR2 FQNEAQ (reference sequence). The CDR3 has 16 residues. Trimming removed 5 bases at V and 0 bases at J, with 14 bases between. CDR3 residues: CASSKKDRDSGNTIYF. The CDR3 bases are TGTGCCAGCAGCAAAAAGGACAGAGACTCTGGAAACACCATATATTTT. Looking up the rest from reference TRBV7-9 and TRBJ1-3 gives the full variable domain: DTGVSQNPRHKITKRGQNVTFRCDPISEHNRLYWYRQTLGQGPEFLTYFQNEAQLEKSRLLSDRFSAERPKGSFSTLEIQRTEQGDSAMYLCASSKKDRDSGNTIYFGEGSWLTVV.

V usage is TRBV7-2 and J usage is TRBJ2-2; 14 bases align to TRBD2. Unmatched junction bases numbered 8, after V lost 2 bases and J lost 6 bases. The CDR3 extends over 18 amino acids. The V gene's germline CDR1 is SGHTA and CDR2 FQGNSA. The CDR3, as DNA: TGTGCCAGCAGCTTAATCCCCGGACTAGCGGGAGGAGCCGGGGAGCTGTTTTTT. Translated: CASSLIPGLAGGAGELFF.

The chain has TRBV5-5 and TRBJ2-4, with 9 bases that match TRBD1. The germline V gene has CDR1 SGHKS and CDR2 YYEKEE (reference sequence). The CDR3 runs to 16 residues. V shed 4 bases and J 0 bases; nucleotides not matched to a gene: 5. CDR3: CASSTLDRGAKNIQYF. CDR3 bases: TGTGCCAGCAGCACCTTGGACAGGGGAGCCAAAAACATTCAGTACTTC.

The chain recombines TRBV6-1 with TRBJ2-2; D remains unclear. The length of the CDR3 is 14 residues. Trimming took off 2 bases at V and 6 bases at J, with 10 bases between the two ends. The germline CDR1 and CDR2 sequences are MNHNS and SASEGT. This CDR3 reads CASSERTVSGELFF. CDR3 DNA sequence: TGTGCCAGCAGTGAAAGAACAGTGTCCGGGGAGCTGTTTTTT.

V and J are TRBV6-4 and TRBJ2-3; TRBD2 might be the D (6 bases). Germline V gene lookup returns CDR1 MRHNA and CDR2 SNTAGT. The CDR3 consists of 15 residues. Between the trimmed V and J ends, which lost 0 bases and 1 base, there was a span of 8 bases. The CDR3 sequence: CASSDSVAGTDTQYF. The CDR3 DNA reads as TGTGCCAGCAGTGACTCGGTAGCGGGCACAGATACGCAGTATTTT.

The chain is built from TRBV11-3 and TRBJ2-7; 7 bases are a match to TRBD1. The germline CDR1 and CDR2 sequences are SGHNT and YENEEA. The CDR3 contains 15 residues. J gave up 5 bases and V 5 bases, and 12 bases lay outside the gene matches. CDR3 amino acids: CASSIGRTGRDEQYF. DNA for the CDR3: TGTGCCAGCAGCATAGGACGGACAGGTCGCGACGAGCAGTACTTC.

V and J are TRBV7-3 and TRBJ2-3, with 7 bases lining up with TRBD2. Per the germline V gene, CDR1 is SGHTA and CDR2 is FQGTGA. J was trimmed by 4 bases and V by 5 bases; bases with no gene match: 9. The CDR3 runs to 15 residues. The chain's CDR3 is CASSPRGGGPDTQYF. CDR3 bases: TGTGCCAGCAGCCCCCGTGGGGGAGGGCCAGATACGCAGTATTTT.

The V call is TRBV2, the J call TRBJ1-4; no reliable D call. Germline CDR1 and CDR2: SNHLY and FYNNEI. This CDR3 spans 11 amino acids. V shed 5 bases and J shed 6 bases, with 4 bases lying between them. CDR3 residues: CASSFDEKLFF. CDR3 nucleotides: TGTGCCAGCAGTTTTGATGAAAAACTGTTTTTT.

This clone was seen just once. The chain links TRBV30 to TRBJ2-3; 10 nucleotides line up with TRBD2. Looked up from germline, CDR1 is GTSNPN and CDR2 is SVGIG (reference sequence). V was pared by 1 base and J by 5 bases, with 3 bases of the junction left unmatched. The CDR3 covers 14 residues. The CDR3 region is CAWSASGRGDTQYF. The CDR3 DNA is TGTGCCTGGAGTGCTAGCGGGAGAGGAGATACGCAGTATTTT.

The rearrangement links TRBV15 to TRBJ2-1; D perhaps matches TRBD1 (6 bases). CDR1 LNHNV and CDR2 YYDKDF come from the germline V gene (reference sequence). V was pared by 0 bases and J by 3 bases, with 12 bases between. CDR3 size: 16 residues. The CDR3 spells CATSRDRARGYNEQFF. In nucleotides, the CDR3 is TGTGCCACCAGCAGAGATCGGGCCAGGGGCTACAATGAGCAGTTCTTC.

This rearrangement joins TRBV6-6 to TRBJ2-1, with D perhaps assigned TRBD1 or TRBD2 (5 bases each). Germline CDR1 reads MNHNY; CDR2 reads SVGAGI (reference sequence). Trimming pared 5 bases from V and 1 base from J, leaving 12 bases between. The CDR3 spans 15 residues. CDR3: CASSLGTASYNEQFF. The CDR3 bases are TGTGCCAGCAGTCTCGGGACGGCGTCCTACAATGAGCAGTTCTTC.

The rearrangement links TRBV28 to TRBJ1-5, with 8 bases aligning to TRBD1. The V segment lost 2 bases and the J segment 7 bases; nucleotides outside the gene matches: 10. The germline V gene has CDR1 MDHEN and CDR2 SYDVKM. This CDR3 is built from 16 residues. CDR3 in DNA: TGTGCCAGCAGTTTAATCGGTCAGGGGGCATCGCAGCCCCAGCATTTT. Amino acid sequence: CASSLIGQGASQPQHF.

DNA for the CDR3: TGTGCCAGCGGATGGACCCAGTACTTC. This codes for CASGWTQYF. This chain joins TRBV6-1 and TRBJ2-5; D is uncertain. V dropped 8 bases and J dropped 7 bases, with 5 bases sitting between them. The CDR3 totals 9 residues. CDR1 is MNHNS, CDR2 SASEGT, per germline.

This clone was detected only once. This chain connects TRBV4-1 to TRBJ2-5; TRBD2 matches at 10 bases. This CDR3 contains 19 residues. V shed 2 bases, J shed 2 bases, and the junction held 14 bases outside the gene matches. Per germline, CDR1 MGHRA and CDR2 YSYEKL. DNA for the CDR3: TGCGCCAGCAGCCAATCCCCGACTAGCGGGTACGCCGGTCAAGAGACCCAGTACTTC. The encoded protein is CASSQSPTSGYAGQETQYF.

V gene TRBV5-4 combines with J gene TRBJ2-2; TRBD1 aligns across 9 bases. The ends lost 9 bases at V and 3 bases at J; junction bases unmatched: 6. The germline CDR1 and CDR2 sequences are SGHNT and YYREEE (reference sequence). This CDR3 has 14 amino acids. CDR3 loop: CATTGGADTGELFF. CDR3 sequence (DNA): TGTGCCACCACAGGGGGCGCAGACACCGGGGAGCTGTTTTTT.

V gene TRBV18 combines with J gene TRBJ2-1; 8 bases match TRBD2. The CDR3 is made up of 15 amino acids. The germline V gene has CDR1 KGHSH and CDR2 LQKENI. J was trimmed by 9 bases and V by 2 bases; bases with no gene match: 9. DNA of the CDR3: TGTGCCAGCTCACCAGGAGCGGGAGCCCGGATTGAGCAGTTCTTC. It yields the protein CASSPGAGARIEQFF.

The rearrangement joins TRBV7-2 to TRBJ1-1; 7 bases align to TRBD1. The CDR3 extends over 13 amino acids. The V gene's germline CDR1 is SGHTA and CDR2 FQGNSA. Trimming removed 3 bases from V and 12 bases from J; junction bases left unmatched: 10. CDR3 nucleotide sequence: TGTGCCAGCAGCTTTAGGACAGGCCAGGCGACTTTCTTT. It codes for CASSFRTGQATFF.

This chain connects TRBV28 to TRBJ1-2, with a possible D match to TRBD1 (6 bases). Germline assignment: CDR1 MDHEN and CDR2 SYDVKM. V gave up 2 bases and J gave up 2 bases, with 9 bases separating them. The CDR3 length is 14 residues. CDR3 in amino acids: CASSLNDRNYGYTF. The CDR3 region has the DNA TGTGCCAGCAGTTTAAATGACAGGAACTATGGCTACACCTTC.

This clone is classed as large. The chain has TRBV7-9 and TRBJ1-2; D possibly corresponds to TRBD1 (5 bases). The CDR3 covers 17 residues. The germline V and J ends were trimmed by 4 bases and 0 bases, with 18 bases remaining between them. CDR1 and CDR2 (germline): SEHNR, FQNEAQ (reference sequence). The CDR3 DNA sequence: TGTGCCAGCAGCTCCCGGGGAAGTCGGGGGGCTAACTATGGCTACACCTTC. This sequence encodes CASSSRGSRGANYGYTF.

The J gene is TRBJ2-1, the V gene TRBV11-2; 7 bases agree with TRBD2. The CDR3 is made up of 17 amino acids. Germline lookup yields CDR1 SGHAT and CDR2 FQNNGV. Trimming took 3 bases from V and 3 from J; bases not matched to a gene: 11. CDR3 residues: CASSFGASGYYYNEQFF. The CDR3 coding sequence is TGTGCCAGCAGCTTCGGGGCTAGCGGCTATTACTACAATGAGCAGTTCTTC. Full variable domain (missing parts from reference TRBV11-2 and TRBJ2-1): EAGVAQSPRYKIIEKRQSVAFWCNPISGHATLYWYQQILGQGPKLLIQFQNNGVVDDSQLPKDRFSAERLKGVDSTLKIQPAKLEDSAVYLCASSFGASGYYYNEQFFGPGTRLTVL.

The V and J genes are TRBV10-3 and TRBJ2-3; 7 positions match TRBD1. V was clipped by 3 bases and J by 0 bases; unmatched bases: 6. The CDR3 extends over 16 amino acids. The germline gives CDR1 ENHRY, CDR2 SYGVKD. CDR3 in amino acids: CAISEKGDSSTDTQYF. CDR3 nucleotide sequence: TGTGCCATCAGTGAAAAAGGGGACAGCAGCACAGATACGCAGTATTTT.

The CDR3 DNA follows: TGCAGCGTTGCGGCCCTAGGGGGCCATGGCTACACCTTC. It encodes CSVAALGGHGYTF. The rearrangement uses TRBV29-1 and TRBJ1-2, with TRBD1 identical over 7 bases. Germline V CDR1 and CDR2: SQVTM, ANQGSEA. V shed 4 bases and J 6 bases; nucleotides not matched to a gene: 8. There are 13 residues in the CDR3.

V is TRBV19 and J is TRBJ2-7; D is ambiguous. From germline, CDR1 is LNHDA and CDR2 SQIVND (reference sequence). Trimming removed 3 bases at V and 2 bases at J, with 11 bases between. This CDR3 is 14 amino acids long. The CDR3 DNA sequence: TGTGCCAGTAGTATTCAGGAGAGACCCTACGAGCAGTACTTC. Residues: CASSIQERPYEQYF.